This T cell receptor (beta chain) appears in the sequencing data of a study of CD8 T cells in ankylosing spondylitis. The study, taken as a whole, reports: For ankylosing spondylitis blood, a TCR beta motif of under ten highly homologous variants appeared characteristic.

This clonotype occurred many times. Its antigen is not identified. As the method for making TCR beta libraries, quantitative 5'-RACE with molecular barcodes was used. Each CDR3 protein is one row after TCRdb ran MiXCR on the 5' RACE reads. Among about 140,000 distinct CDR3 sequences, just under 7.5% were seen once, and the ten largest hold around 12%. The V end lost 10 bases, the J end lost 2 bases, and 17 bases lay between the germline ends. Germline CDR1 MNHEY, CDR2 SMNVEV (reference sequence). This CDR3 is 14 amino acids long. The chain recombines TRBV27 with TRBJ1-2; D ambiguous. Material for sequencing was blood, either unsorted or a sorted T cell fraction (not recorded which). The TCR comes from a female donor with ankylosing spondylitis or in good health (not recorded which). CDR3 residues: CATARLAENYGYTF. In DNA form, the CDR3 reads TGTGCCACCGCGCGCTTGGCAGAGAACTATGGCTACACCTTC.